One and the same sample provided the 29 T cell receptor beta chains below, sequenced in a study of technical replicates of blood from a few donors. Clones were read by immunoSEQ multiplex PCR, and TCRdb kept only the in-frame ones, dropping some. Among roughly 85,000 clones listed, 85% to 95% were seen once. Sequenced material: T cells isolated from PBMCs. These receptors all come from a human donor in good health.

The chain recombines TRBV15 with TRBJ1-5, with D unclear. The CDR3 totals 16 residues. The germline gives CDR1 LNHNV, CDR2 YYDKDF (reference sequence). The germline V and J ends were trimmed by 1 base and 0 bases, with 10 bases remaining between them. DNA of the CDR3: TGTGCCACCAGCAGAGCCCCTGTCGGTAGCAATCAGCCCCAGCATTTT. Translating it yields CATSRAPVGSNQPQHF.

This chain connects TRBV27 to TRBJ1-5; D not certain. The CDR3 consists of 14 residues. V lost 6 bases and J lost 4, with 13 bases in between. Germline V gene data show CDR1 as MNHEY and CDR2 as SMNVEV (reference sequence). The CDR3 sequence: CASSLTPSNQPQHF. The CDR3, as DNA: TGTGCCAGCAGCTTGACACCCTCTAATCAGCCCCAGCATTTT.

This rearrangement joins TRBV14 to TRBJ1-1; D possibly corresponds to TRBD1 (5 bases). The CDR3 contains 16 residues. Germline-derived CDR1 and CDR2 are SGHDN and FVKESK. V was pared by 0 bases and J by 1 base, with 12 bases between. The CDR3 is CASSQEVRQTNTEAFF. CDR3 sequence (DNA): TGTGCCAGCAGCCAAGAGGTGCGACAGACGAACACTGAAGCTTTCTTT. The complete variable domain, with remaining parts taken from reference TRBV14 and TRBJ1-1, reads EAGVTQFPSHSVIEKGQTVTLRCDPISGHDNLYWYRRVMGKEIKFLLHFVKESKQDESGMPNNRFLAERTGGTYSTLKVQPAELEDSGVYFCASSQEVRQTNTEAFFGQGTRLTVV.

CDR3 coding DNA: TGTGCCAGCAGCTTAAGGAGCGACGGGGAGCTGTTTTTT. Amino acid sequence: CASSLRSDGELFF. V and J are TRBV7-9 and TRBJ2-2; no clear D gene. V dropped 2 bases and J dropped 7 bases, with 8 bases sitting between them. From germline, CDR1 is SEHNR and CDR2 FQNEAQ (reference sequence). CDR3 size: 13 residues.

The sample holds one count of this clone. The V call is TRBV11-3, the J call TRBJ1-2, with TRBD1 as a possible D gene (5 bases). Germline V gene sequence: CDR1 SGHNT, CDR2 YENEEA. The CDR3 loop spans 17 amino acids. Trimming took off 4 bases at V and 3 bases at J, with 21 bases between the two ends. CDR3 sequence reads: CASSSQGWQGFYYGYTF. The DNA of the CDR3 is TGTGCCAGCAGCTCCCAAGGGTGGCAGGGTTTTTACTATGGCTACACCTTC.

The chain has TRBV2 and TRBJ1-1, with D possibly being TRBD1 (5 bases). CDR1 is SNHLY, CDR2 FYNNEI, per germline. The length of the CDR3 is 15 residues. The V gene lost 6 bases and the J gene lost 0 bases, with 14 bases spanning the gap. CDR3 bases: TGTGCCAGCAGCCCTCTTGGGGGGGTGAACACTGAAGCTTTCTTT. As protein: CASSPLGGVNTEAFF.

This chain joins TRBV2 and TRBJ2-6, with D maybe TRBD1 (6 bases). The CDR3 spans 15 residues. From germline, CDR1 is SNHLY and CDR2 FYNNEI. The V end lost 6 bases, the J end lost 0 bases, and 9 bases lay between the germline ends. The CDR3 region has the DNA TGTGCCAGCAGCCGGGACACCTCTGGGGCCAACGTCCTGACTTTC. This codes for CASSRDTSGANVLTF.

The rearrangement joins TRBV14 to TRBJ1-4; TRBD1 agrees at 9 bases. Germline V gives CDR1 SGHDN, CDR2 FVKESK. The CDR3 runs 16 residues. Trimming at V came to 4 bases and at J to 6 bases, leaving 9 bases not matched to a gene. CDR3 in amino acids: CASSLYGTGRDEKLFF. The CDR3 DNA is TGTGCCAGCAGCCTGTACGGGACAGGGAGGGATGAAAAACTGTTTTTT.

The chain recombines TRBV5-6 with TRBJ1-1; 7 bases align to TRBD1. V was clipped by 2 bases and J by 7 bases; unmatched bases: 8. The CDR3 length is 14 residues. Germline loops: CDR1 SGHDT, CDR2 YYEEEE. The CDR3 region is CASSFSGGMSEAFF. DNA of the CDR3: TGTGCCAGCAGCTTTTCAGGGGGAATGAGTGAAGCTTTCTTT.

This clone was seen a single time. The chain uses TRBV5-6 and TRBJ2-3, with D perhaps matching TRBD2 (6 bases). Germline CDR1 is SGHDT and CDR2 is YYEEEE. V was cut by 3 bases and J by 7 bases, with 30 bases left in between. The CDR3 consists of 19 residues. This CDR3 is CASSSEQGPGLRSQYTQYF. The DNA of the CDR3 is TGTGCCAGCAGCTCCGAGCAAGGACCGGGACTTCGCTCCCAGTATACGCAGTATTTT.

This clone was recorded only once. The gene calls are TRBV18 and TRBJ2-1; TRBD1 agrees at 7 bases. The CDR3 length is 16 residues. V trimming: 3 bases; J trimming: 2 bases; junction bases outside the gene matches: 7. Germline V gene data show CDR1 as KGHSH and CDR2 as LQKENI. The CDR3 sequence: CASSPMTGIPYNEQFF. The CDR3, as DNA: TGTGCCAGCTCACCCATGACAGGGATTCCCTACAATGAGCAGTTCTTC.

V and J are TRBV19 and TRBJ1-1; D call uncertain. The CDR3 has 13 residues. Germline-derived CDR1 and CDR2 are LNHDA and SQIVND (reference sequence). V shed 1 base and J shed 1 base, with 4 bases lying between them. CDR3 region: CASSIAQNTEAFF. As DNA, the CDR3 is TGTGCCAGTAGTATAGCACAGAACACTGAAGCTTTCTTT.

This clone was seen just once. The chain couples TRBV5-1 to TRBJ1-1, with D unresolved. The CDR3 totals 13 residues. The V and J ends lost 0 bases and 3 bases respectively, with 6 bases between them. Germline assignment: CDR1 SGHRS and CDR2 YFSETQ. As DNA, the CDR3 is TGCGCCAGCAGCTTGGACGGTTACACTGAAGCTTTCTTT. Translation: CASSLDGYTEAFF.

This clone was seen a single time. The V call is TRBV13, the J call TRBJ2-1, with 9 bases matching TRBD1. CDR3 length: 17 residues. Germline V gene sequence: CDR1 PRHDT, CDR2 FYEKMQ (reference sequence). J gave up 1 base and V 0 bases, and 4 bases lay outside the gene matches. The CDR3 DNA reads TGTGCCAGCAGCTTAGGAACAGGGGGCGTATCCTACAATGAGCAGTTCTTC. Amino acids: CASSLGTGGVSYNEQFF.

This chain joins TRBV14 and TRBJ2-2, with D perhaps TRBD1 (6 bases). V was cut by 0 bases and J by 7 bases, with 15 bases left in between. The CDR3 length is 16 residues. Per germline, CDR1 SGHDN and CDR2 FVKESK. The CDR3 is CASSQDAGVTGGELFF. The CDR3 DNA reads TGTGCCAGCAGCCAAGATGCAGGGGTTACCGGCGGGGAGCTGTTTTTT. Full variable domain (missing parts from reference TRBV14 and TRBJ2-2): EAGVTQFPSHSVIEKGQTVTLRCDPISGHDNLYWYRRVMGKEIKFLLHFVKESKQDESGMPNNRFLAERTGGTYSTLKVQPAELEDSGVYFCASSQDAGVTGGELFFGEGSRLTVL.

V and J are TRBV6-6 and TRBJ2-1, with unresolved D. V lost 6 bases, J lost 5 bases, and 11 bases lay in between. Germline loops: CDR1 MNHNY, CDR2 SVGAGI (reference sequence). CDR3 size: 13 residues. CDR3 sequence: CASSPGGDNEQFF. The CDR3, as DNA: TGTGCCAGCAGCCCCGGCGGCGACAATGAGCAGTTCTTC.

The chain links TRBV13 to TRBJ1-1; D perhaps matches TRBD1 (5 bases). In germline, CDR1 is PRHDT, CDR2 FYEKMQ (reference sequence). Trimming removed 0 bases at V and 2 bases at J, with 10 bases between. The CDR3 contains 15 residues. CDR3 protein: CASSLGGGVNTEAFF. The CDR3 DNA sequence: TGTGCCAGCAGCTTAGGTGGGGGGGTAAACACTGAAGCTTTCTTT. Filled out from reference TRBV13 and TRBJ1-1, the complete variable domain reads AAGVIQSPRHLIKEKRETATLKCYPIPRHDTVYWYQQGPGQDPQFLISFYEKMQSDKGSIPDRFSAQQFSDYHSELNMSSLELGDSALYFCASSLGGGVNTEAFFGQGTRLTVV.

The genes are TRBV7-6 and TRBJ2-7, with TRBD1 matching over 12 bases. The CDR3 loop spans 16 amino acids. The V segment lost 0 bases and the J segment 7 bases; nucleotides outside the gene matches: 7. Germline CDR1 is SGHVS and CDR2 is FNYEAQ. The DNA of the CDR3 is TGTGCCAGCAGCTTAGCCGGGGGACAGGGGGCGAGTGAGCAGTACTTC. It yields the protein CASSLAGGQGASEQYF.

This rearrangement joins TRBV5-5 to TRBJ1-1, with a tentative D call TRBD1 (6 bases). The ends were cut back, 1 base at V and 3 bases at J, with 7 bases in the middle. Germline CDR1 SGHKS, CDR2 YYEKEE (reference sequence). This CDR3 comprises 13 residues. The CDR3 region has the DNA TGTGCCAGCAGCTTGTCAGGGGACACTGAAGCTTTCTTT. Encoded protein: CASSLSGDTEAFF.

The V gene is TRBV11-3, the J gene TRBJ1-5, with D possibly TRBD1 on 6 matching bases. Germline-derived CDR1 and CDR2 are SGHNT and YENEEA. CDR3 length: 18 amino acids. V lost 0 bases to trimming and J lost 2 bases, with 17 bases between them. The CDR3 DNA sequence: TGTGCCAGCAGCTTAGAGCGGGGGGGCGGCCTTCGCAATCAGCCCCAGCATTTT. It codes for CASSLERGGGLRNQPQHF.

This sequence joins TRBV28 and TRBJ2-7, with D possibly TRBD2 on 6 matching bases. Trimming removed 5 bases at V and 3 bases at J, with 11 bases between. Germline CDR1 is MDHEN and CDR2 is SYDVKM. The CDR3 is made up of 13 amino acids. The CDR3 region is CASSPGTGYEQYF. As DNA, the CDR3 is TGTGCCAGCAGTCCCGGGACTGGCTACGAGCAGTACTTC.

The chain carries TRBV9 and TRBJ2-5, with a possible D match to TRBD1 (6 bases). This CDR3 contains 18 residues. V shed 4 bases and J shed 1 base, with 23 bases lying between them. CDR1 and CDR2 (germline): SGDLS, YYNGEE. The CDR3 DNA reads as TGTGCCAGCAGCTCGAGGCGAGGACAGTTTGGAAGCCAAGAGACCCAGTACTTC. It codes for CASSSRRGQFGSQETQYF.

This clone was seen a few times. The V and J genes are TRBV6-6 and TRBJ1-5, with 10 positions matching TRBD1. V shed 6 bases and J 5 bases; nucleotides not matched to a gene: 4. Germline V gene sequence: CDR1 MNHNY, CDR2 SVGAGI (reference sequence). This CDR3 is built from 14 residues. CDR3 loop: CASRGGTGDQPQHF. CDR3 in DNA: TGTGCCAGCAGGGGAGGGACAGGGGATCAGCCCCAGCATTTT.

The chain has TRBV4-1 and TRBJ1-4; 8 bases align to TRBD1. CDR1 is MGHRA, CDR2 YSYEKL, per germline. The CDR3 consists of 13 residues. Trimming took 3 bases from V and 6 from J; bases not matched to a gene: 0. CDR3 residues: CASSQDRDEKLFF. In DNA, the CDR3 is TGCGCCAGCAGCCAGGACAGGGATGAAAAACTGTTTTTT.

The chain carries TRBV29-1 and TRBJ1-2; weak D call: TRBD1 (5 bases). Trimming removed 3 bases at V and 3 bases at J, with 11 bases between. This CDR3 is 13 amino acids long. Looked up from germline, CDR1 is SQVTM and CDR2 is ANQGSEA. CDR3 protein: CSVEPGEHYGYTF. As DNA, the CDR3 is TGCAGCGTTGAGCCGGGGGAGCACTATGGCTACACCTTC.

The rearrangement links TRBV14 to TRBJ2-3, with 12 bases matching TRBD2. Germline V gene lookup returns CDR1 SGHDN and CDR2 FVKESK. Losses at the gene ends were 2 bases for V and 5 bases for J; bases not matched to a gene: 5. There are 16 residues in the CDR3. The CDR3 coding sequence is TGTGCCAGCAGCCAAAGGACTAGCGGGGTGCGAGATACGCAGTATTTT. This gives the protein CASSQRTSGVRDTQYF.

V is TRBV27 and J is TRBJ1-5; D is unclear. The CDR3 consists of 15 residues. Trimming removed 3 bases at V and 4 bases at J, with 13 bases between. Germline V gene sequence: CDR1 MNHEY, CDR2 SMNVEV (reference sequence). CDR3 protein: CASSFTVAGNQPQHF. For the CDR3, the DNA is TGTGCCAGCAGTTTCACAGTGGCGGGAAATCAGCCCCAGCATTTT.

This clone occurred once. V gene TRBV6-6 combines with J gene TRBJ2-2, with D possibly matching TRBD2 (6 bases). V gave up 7 bases and J gave up 5 bases, with 11 bases separating them. The CDR3 extends over 13 amino acids. Germline values: CDR1 MNHNY, CDR2 SVGAGI (reference sequence). This chain's CDR3 is CASTQAGTGELFF. CDR3 bases: TGTGCCAGCACCCAGGCGGGGACCGGGGAGCTGTTTTTT.

The chain links TRBV2 to TRBJ2-5, with no clear D. CDR1 is SNHLY, CDR2 FYNNEI, per germline. Trimming removed 2 bases at V and 0 bases at J, with 7 bases between. The CDR3 contains 14 residues. The DNA for the CDR3 is TGTGCCAGCAGTGAAATAGTGTACCAAGAGACCCAGTACTTC. The encoded protein is CASSEIVYQETQYF. Full variable domain (missing parts from reference TRBV2 and TRBJ2-5): EPEVTQTPSHQVTQMGQEVILRCVPISNHLYFYWYRQILGQKVEFLVSFYNNEISEKSEIFDDQFSVERPDGSNFTLKIRSTKLEDSAMYFCASSEIVYQETQYFGPGTRLLVL.